This TCR beta chain came from a study of T-cell memory formation after mild COVID-19. A note on this clonotype: The antigen remains unidentified.

The V end was cut by 2 bases, the J end by 7 bases, with 18 bases between. The CDR3 runs to 16 residues. CDR1 is MGHRA, CDR2 YSYEKL, per germline. Study-wide points: CD4+ contracting clones were found mainly in CM and EM, and CD8+ ones in EMRA.

TCR alpha and TCR beta cDNA libraries carrying sample barcodes and UMIs were produced by 5'RACE using constant-segment primers. One entry per CDR3 protein, called by TCRdb with MiXCR from the 5' RACE reads. The sample contains 380,000 or so distinct CDR3 sequences, roughly an eighth of which appear only once. Sequenced: PBMCs or a T cell subset sorted from them (not recorded which). This clonotype was obtained from a man younger than 30 who had mild COVID-19 (a few samples of this study predate the infection). Cell type and time point are not known. This chain uses TRBV4-1 with TRBJ2-1; D assignment may be TRBD1 or TRBD2 (6 bases each). DNA for the CDR3: TGCGCCAGCAGCCAATGGGGGGCGACAGGCGAAAATGAGCAGTTCTTC. Residues: CASSQWGATGENEQFF.